Here is one TCR beta chain with its context. The antigen it binds to is not known. It has no much larger one-base neighbor in the sample; base qualities were not kept. This sample was taken from a study of shared clonotypes between healthy human individuals (dated by TCRdb to 2018 to 2020). Context from the whole study: A few men and two women, aged 18 to 49 years, made up the cohort. For each donor, CD4 naive and CD4 memory were each given three plates, CD8 naive was given two plates, and CD8 memory was given one plate. To estimate repertoire size and how much clonotypes are shared between individuals, the study performed deep sequencing of blood TCR repertoires from a handful of healthy adults. Different laboratories and diverse techniques were used to prepare libraries and sequence TCR repertoires, to increase sequencing depth and limit assay-specific biases. Each donor's leukapheresis produced roughly between roughly 0.94 and 9.5 billion PBMCs.

Using the deep immunoSEQ assay, multiplex PCR amplified TCR CDR3 regions from genomic DNA. Genomic DNA extracted from each cell subset was distributed evenly over all wells of several immunoSEQ 96-well plates, and each plate served as one replicate. Each replicate PCR for sorted subsets received about 200 ng genomic DNA, equal to about 30,000 T cell genomes. The purified libraries were quantified using a Qubit 3.0 fluorometer, sized with a Bioanalyzer 2100, and then quantified again using the KAPA Library Quantification kit. Every immunoSEQ 96-well plate was sequenced on a separate single-read 150-cycle Illumina NextSeq 550 flow cell. The paper's data handling went like this. Because the immunoSEQ output held only junctional sequences and lacked quality scores, the filtering could not match the filtering applied to full-length reads. Sequences were annotated with PyIR, a Python wrapper for IgBLAST v1.9, using IMGT germline references to assign V/J genes and CDR3. Reads with weak V/J assignments (E-value above 1e-6), missing CDR3, stop codons, out-of-frame junctions, or ambiguous translated residues were removed. A V3J clonotype was defined by an identical inferred V gene, J gene, and CDR3 amino acid sequence. Percentage overlap between repertoires was calculated by dividing the number of shared unique clonotypes by the size of the smaller repertoire. Richness of each repertoire was evaluated using RTK rarefaction, the Chao1 estimator, and Recon v2.1 estimates of unobserved clonotypes. For all TCRbeta clonotypes obtained by the gDNA method from four donors, generation probabilities were computed with OLGA. The source is immuneACCESS, and TCRdb retained only in-frame sequences with V and J called. Part of the clones is not carried over; for the studies checked, unresolved V genes explain less than half of this, and the remainder is unexplained. V and J calls and clone size are those listed in that table; D and trimming were worked out from the DNA. The sample data list around 700,000 clones, and less than 85% of these were observed just once. 1.7% of the sample is in the top ten clones.

The CDR3 starts with the cysteine, ends with the phenylalanine, and has 18 residues. Only the CDR3 portion is preserved as DNA: 54 bases, with reading frame beginning at the first base. A distance of 22 bases separates the germline ends of V and J, which lose 3 bases and 3 bases respectively. Looking up the germline V gene yields CDR1 MGHDK and CDR2 SYGVNS. Summary of the overall study and its limitations: Roughly 5% of naive CD4, 3.5% of naive CD8, approximately 2.2% of memory CD4, and about 0.4% of memory CD8 clonotypes were shared across several donors. Rarefaction of sorted-subset datasets indicated incomplete sequencing despite the large sequencing depth. Because the study included only a small number of donors, the genetic and exposure-history diversity represented was limited. Pairwise subsampling indicated that sequencing depth was expected to affect the degree of clonotype sharing among donors. Sampling was restricted to blood, and TCR repertoires in tissues likely differ from the TCR repertoires found in blood. Estimated clonotype richness was generally larger for naive than for memory subsets. Compared with non-shared clonotypes, clonotypes shared by all four sorted-subset donors had higher generation probabilities.

Healthy HIV-negative adults with no recently reported acute infections or vaccinations were included as donors. Only Caucasian adults living in Nashville, Tennessee, USA were represented among the donors. CD4+ T cells were enriched through magnetic negative selection, after which naive cells were positively selected on CD45RA and the remaining negative fraction served as the memory subset. After blood collection by leukapheresis, PBMCs were isolated using Ficoll-Histopaque density gradient centrifugation and then cryopreserved in the vapor phase of liquid nitrogen. Purity and quantity of every magnetically sorted T cell population were checked by analytical flow cytometry. From each sorted fraction, genomic DNA was isolated and quantified by UV absorbance on a Nanodrop 2000c.

The sequence joins TRBV25-1 to TRBJ2-3; a weak D assignment points to TRBD2 (6 bases agree). The TCR originated in a woman aged 25 to 39 in good health. Sequenced sample: memory CD4+ T cells sorted from blood. This sample's cell subset or site label indicates: CD45RA-negative fraction. The encoded CDR3 is CASSEGLPQGGGTDTQYF. The sequence in DNA is TGTGCCAGCAGTGAGGGGCTGCCTCAGGGTGGGGGGACAGATACGCAGTATTTT.